Included here is one T cell receptor (beta chain) sequence, with context. In its sample, this clonotype was seen a few times. Its antigen specificity is not known. No much larger clone exists at a distance of one base, and base qualities are not known. TCR beta CDR3 regions were amplified from RNA transcripts. The TCR CDR3 was subjected to a first round of RT-PCR using the HTBI primer set and the Qiagen OneStep RT-PCR kit. The libraries were constructed in a second round of multiplex PCR and then size-selected and purified. Libraries were sequenced paired-end with 100 bp reads on an Illumina HiSeq2000. The source study handled its data this way. Raw data were processed with SOAPnuke, discarding reads with adapters, uncalled bases, mean Phred below 15, or no exact constant-primer or identifier match. High-quality paired reads were merged with COPE v1.2.5, and unique nucleotide sequences were defined as clonotypes. Clonotypes were aligned to IMGT TRBV, TRBD and TRBJ reference segments using MiTCR v1.1. The analysis included only V-J combinations with a frequency above 0.0001, which together covered more than 99% of the repertoires. A TCS score was defined as the ratio of F50 (clonal expansion) to E x V (chaos), with BLOSUM62-based TCRdist applied between CDR3 peptides within each V-J. Welch's t-statistics and random forest reduced around 550 V-J features to about 13, which were used in a naive Bayes classifier (R e1071). TCRdb itself trimmed the public reads at Q25 with fastp, ran MiXCR and retained productive beta chains. Each CDR3 protein gets just one entry, which takes the most common genes and DNA from the rows behind it. The V and J calls and clone size are TCRdb's, not the authors'. In this sample the table shows roughly 500,000 distinct CDR3 sequences, approximately 23% of which occur a single time. The leading ten clones occupy approximately 54% of the sample.

This record comes from a study of T cells in Graves' hyperthyroidism and ophthalmopathy (dated by TCRdb to between 2018 and 2021). In terms of the full investigation: Peripheral blood samples were taken at initial diagnosis, before any treatment was given. To identify distinguishing TCR V-J signatures, a discovery cohort of 100 patients was used, comprising 40 to 45 with Graves' ophthalmopathy and around 57 with stable Graves' hyperthyroidism. Prospective prediction of ophthalmopathy was tested in an independent validation cohort of approximately 19 hyperthyroidism patients and some 17 patients who later progressed to ophthalmopathy. The approximately 90 discovery patients were divided at random into training and test sets in a 7:3 ratio. In addition, the study compared T-cell repertoires in thyroid tissue and in blood from about 6 Graves' hyperthyroidism patients. Following sampling, methimazole starting at 30 mg daily was given to hyperthyroidism patients, and high-dose intravenous methylprednisolone was given to ophthalmopathy patients. The paper reports TCR Vbeta CDR3 sequencing of some 140 peripheral blood samples: some 44 ophthalmopathy, fewer than 85 hyperthyroidism and approximately 17 progressor patients.

On the study overall, not on this receptor specifically: Most expanded thyroid clonotypes (frequency above 0.001) were also detected in blood, suggesting blood repertoires may reflect thyroid immune responses. Sample size was not statistically predetermined, and blinding of investigators to group allocation was not performed. A 13 V-J signature model separated ophthalmopathy from stable hyperthyroidism, with approximately 86% sensitivity and around 84% specificity in cross-validation and 80%/75% in testing. In validation, the model predicted progression to ophthalmopathy a median of roughly 6.2 months before onset, with 70% to 71% sensitivity and around 76% specificity.

Moderately to severely active disease, a Clinical Activity Score of at least 3, a NOSPECS grade of at least 4, and a duration under 3 months were present in ophthalmopathy patients. The study excluded patients with uncontrolled infections, other autoimmune diseases, pregnancy or lactation. Diagnoses were based on clinical symptoms, serum thyroxine and TRAb, thyroid ultrasound and orbital computed tomography. PBMCs were separated from 8 to 10 ml of fresh peripheral blood using Ficoll-Paque density gradient centrifugation. Trizol reagent was used to extract total RNA, and RNA quality was then checked on an Agilent 2100 Bioanalyzer. From the germline V gene, CDR1 is MGHDK and CDR2 is SYGVNS. The CDR3 measures 17 amino acids from cysteine to phenylalanine. The only DNA kept is the CDR3, 51 bases in frame from the first base. The junction shows trimming of 4 bases on V and 0 bases on J, plus 19 bases between the germline ends.

The origin of this receptor is a woman aged 65 to 85 with Graves' ophthalmopathy. Sequencing was carried out using blood. The V and J segments used are TRBV25-1 and TRBJ2-7; the best D guess is TRBD2, with 6 bases matching. The nucleotides are TGTGCCAGCAGTGGAGGGCCGCTAGCGCGCTTCTCCTACGAGCAGTACTTC. It translates to CASSGGPLARFSYEQYF.